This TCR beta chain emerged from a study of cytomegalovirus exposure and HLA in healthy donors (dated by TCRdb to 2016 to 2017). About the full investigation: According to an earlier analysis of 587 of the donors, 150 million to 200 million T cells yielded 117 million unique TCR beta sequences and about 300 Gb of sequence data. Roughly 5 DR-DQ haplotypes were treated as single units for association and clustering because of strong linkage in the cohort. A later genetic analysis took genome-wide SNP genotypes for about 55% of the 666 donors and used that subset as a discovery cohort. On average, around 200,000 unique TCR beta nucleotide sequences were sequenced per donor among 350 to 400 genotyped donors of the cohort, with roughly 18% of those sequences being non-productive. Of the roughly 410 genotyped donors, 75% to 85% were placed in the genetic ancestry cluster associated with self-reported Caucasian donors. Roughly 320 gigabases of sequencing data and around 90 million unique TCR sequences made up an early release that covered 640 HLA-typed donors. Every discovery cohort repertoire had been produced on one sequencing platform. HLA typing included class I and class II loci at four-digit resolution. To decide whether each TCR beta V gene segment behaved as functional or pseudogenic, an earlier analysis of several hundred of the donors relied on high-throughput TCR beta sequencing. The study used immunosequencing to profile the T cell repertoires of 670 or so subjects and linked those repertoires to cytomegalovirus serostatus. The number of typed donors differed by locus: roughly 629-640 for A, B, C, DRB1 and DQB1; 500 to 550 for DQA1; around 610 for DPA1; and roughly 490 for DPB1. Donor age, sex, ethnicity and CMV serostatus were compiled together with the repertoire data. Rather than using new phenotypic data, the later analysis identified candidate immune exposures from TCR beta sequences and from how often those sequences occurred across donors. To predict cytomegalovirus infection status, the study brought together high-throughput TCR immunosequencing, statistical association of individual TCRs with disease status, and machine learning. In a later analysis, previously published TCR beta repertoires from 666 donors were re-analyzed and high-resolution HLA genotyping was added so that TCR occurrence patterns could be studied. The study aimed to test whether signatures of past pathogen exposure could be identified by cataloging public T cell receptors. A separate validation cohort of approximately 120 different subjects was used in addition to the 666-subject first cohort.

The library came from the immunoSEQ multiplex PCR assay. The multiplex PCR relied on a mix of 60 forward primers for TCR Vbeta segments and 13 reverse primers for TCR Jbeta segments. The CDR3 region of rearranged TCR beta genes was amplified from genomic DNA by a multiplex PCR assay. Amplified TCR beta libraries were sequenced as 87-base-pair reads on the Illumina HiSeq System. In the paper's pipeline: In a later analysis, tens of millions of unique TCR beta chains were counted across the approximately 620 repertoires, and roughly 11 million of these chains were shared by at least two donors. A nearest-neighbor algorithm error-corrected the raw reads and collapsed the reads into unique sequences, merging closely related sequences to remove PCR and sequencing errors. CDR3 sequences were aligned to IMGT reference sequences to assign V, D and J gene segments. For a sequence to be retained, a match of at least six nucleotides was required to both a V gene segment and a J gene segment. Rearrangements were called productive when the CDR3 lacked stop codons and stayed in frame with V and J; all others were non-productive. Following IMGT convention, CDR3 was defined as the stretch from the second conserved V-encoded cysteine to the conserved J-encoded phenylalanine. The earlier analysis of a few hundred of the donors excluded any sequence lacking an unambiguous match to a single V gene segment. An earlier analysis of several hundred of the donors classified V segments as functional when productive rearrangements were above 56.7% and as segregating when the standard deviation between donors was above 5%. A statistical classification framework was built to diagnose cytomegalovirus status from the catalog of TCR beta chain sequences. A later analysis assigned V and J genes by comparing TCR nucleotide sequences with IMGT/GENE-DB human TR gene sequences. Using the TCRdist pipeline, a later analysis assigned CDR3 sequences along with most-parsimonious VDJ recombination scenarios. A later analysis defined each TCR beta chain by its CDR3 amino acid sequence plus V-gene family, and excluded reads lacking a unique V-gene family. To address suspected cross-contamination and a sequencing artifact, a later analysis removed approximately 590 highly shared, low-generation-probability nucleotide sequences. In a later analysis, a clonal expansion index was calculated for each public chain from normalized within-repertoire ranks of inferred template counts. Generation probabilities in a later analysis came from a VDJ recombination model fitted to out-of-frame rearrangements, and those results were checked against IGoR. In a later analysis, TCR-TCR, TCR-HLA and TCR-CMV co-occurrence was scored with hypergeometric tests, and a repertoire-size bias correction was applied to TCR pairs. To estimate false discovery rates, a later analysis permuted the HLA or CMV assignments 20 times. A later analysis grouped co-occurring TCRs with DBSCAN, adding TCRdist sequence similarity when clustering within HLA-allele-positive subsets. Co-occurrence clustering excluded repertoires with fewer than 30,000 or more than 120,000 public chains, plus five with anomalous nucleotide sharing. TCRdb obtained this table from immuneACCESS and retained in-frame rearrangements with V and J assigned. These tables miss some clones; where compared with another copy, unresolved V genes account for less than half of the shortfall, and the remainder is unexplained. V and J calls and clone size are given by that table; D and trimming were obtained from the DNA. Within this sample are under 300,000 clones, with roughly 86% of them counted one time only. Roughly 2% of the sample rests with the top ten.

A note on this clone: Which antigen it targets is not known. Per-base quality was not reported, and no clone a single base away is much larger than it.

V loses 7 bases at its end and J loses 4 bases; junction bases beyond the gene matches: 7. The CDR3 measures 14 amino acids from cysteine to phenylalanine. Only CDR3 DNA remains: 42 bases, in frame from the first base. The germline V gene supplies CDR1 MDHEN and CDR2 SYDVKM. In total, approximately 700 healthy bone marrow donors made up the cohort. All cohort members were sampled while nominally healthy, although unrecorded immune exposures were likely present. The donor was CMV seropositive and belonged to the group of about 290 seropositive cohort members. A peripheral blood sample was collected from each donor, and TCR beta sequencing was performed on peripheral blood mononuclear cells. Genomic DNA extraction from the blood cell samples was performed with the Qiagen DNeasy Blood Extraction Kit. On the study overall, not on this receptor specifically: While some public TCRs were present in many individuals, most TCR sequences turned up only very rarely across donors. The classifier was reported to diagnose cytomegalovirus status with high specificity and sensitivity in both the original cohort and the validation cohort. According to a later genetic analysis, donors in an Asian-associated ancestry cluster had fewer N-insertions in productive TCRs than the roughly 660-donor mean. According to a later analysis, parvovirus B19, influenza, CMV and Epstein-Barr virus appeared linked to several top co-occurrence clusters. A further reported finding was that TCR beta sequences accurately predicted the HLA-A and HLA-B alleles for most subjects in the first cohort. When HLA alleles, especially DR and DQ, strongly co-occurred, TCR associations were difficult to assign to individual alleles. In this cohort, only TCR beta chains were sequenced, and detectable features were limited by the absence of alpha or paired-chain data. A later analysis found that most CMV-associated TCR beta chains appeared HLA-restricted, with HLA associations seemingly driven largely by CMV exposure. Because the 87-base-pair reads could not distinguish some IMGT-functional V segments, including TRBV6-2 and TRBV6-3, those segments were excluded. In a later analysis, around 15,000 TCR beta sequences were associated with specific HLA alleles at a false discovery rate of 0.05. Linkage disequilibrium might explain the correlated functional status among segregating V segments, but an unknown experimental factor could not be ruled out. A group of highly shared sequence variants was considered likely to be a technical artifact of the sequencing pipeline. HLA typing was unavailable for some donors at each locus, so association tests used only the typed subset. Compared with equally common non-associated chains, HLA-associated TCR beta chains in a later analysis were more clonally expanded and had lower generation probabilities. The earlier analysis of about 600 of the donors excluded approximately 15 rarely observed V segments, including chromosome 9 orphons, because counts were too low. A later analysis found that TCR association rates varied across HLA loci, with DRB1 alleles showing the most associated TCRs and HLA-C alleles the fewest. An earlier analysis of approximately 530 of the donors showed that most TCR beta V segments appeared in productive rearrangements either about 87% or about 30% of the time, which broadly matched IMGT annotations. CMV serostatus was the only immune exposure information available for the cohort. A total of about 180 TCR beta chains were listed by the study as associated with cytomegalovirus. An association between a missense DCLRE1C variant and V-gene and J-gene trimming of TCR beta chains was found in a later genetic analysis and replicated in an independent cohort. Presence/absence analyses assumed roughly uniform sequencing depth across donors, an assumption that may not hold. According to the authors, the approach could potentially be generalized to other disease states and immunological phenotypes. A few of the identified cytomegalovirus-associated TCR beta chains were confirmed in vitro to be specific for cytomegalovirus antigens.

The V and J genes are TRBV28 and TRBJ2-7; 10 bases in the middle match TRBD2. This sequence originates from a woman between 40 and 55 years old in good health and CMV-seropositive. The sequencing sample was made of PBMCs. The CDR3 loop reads CASTGASGGYEQYF. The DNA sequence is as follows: TGTGCCAGCACTGGGGCTAGCGGGGGTTACGAGCAGTACTTC.